The TCR beta chain described here comes from a study of early T cells in non-severe SARS-CoV-2 infection. About the research overall: Chains were not paired, and sequencing was done on bulk RNA from unsorted whole blood.

The germline gives CDR1 MDHEN, CDR2 SYDVKM. This CDR3 has 13 residues. Between the trimmed V and J ends, which lost 4 bases and 5 bases, there was a span of 12 bases. This clonotype was recorded many times. Unique molecular identifiers were added to individual cDNA molecules. TCRdb ran MiXCR on the 5' RACE reads and lists one entry per CDR3 protein. The profile shows roughly 46,000 distinct CDR3 sequences, approximately 5.9% of them singletons. This sequence joins TRBV28 and TRBJ2-7; D call uncertain. Here the sequenced sample was whole blood, taken at baseline. The source is an adult who was a healthcare worker with PCR-confirmed SARS-CoV-2 infection or an uninfected control (not recorded which). The CDR3 reads CASSSRNIHEQYF. CDR3 in DNA: TGTGCCAGCAGTTCCAGGAACATCCACGAGCAGTACTTC.